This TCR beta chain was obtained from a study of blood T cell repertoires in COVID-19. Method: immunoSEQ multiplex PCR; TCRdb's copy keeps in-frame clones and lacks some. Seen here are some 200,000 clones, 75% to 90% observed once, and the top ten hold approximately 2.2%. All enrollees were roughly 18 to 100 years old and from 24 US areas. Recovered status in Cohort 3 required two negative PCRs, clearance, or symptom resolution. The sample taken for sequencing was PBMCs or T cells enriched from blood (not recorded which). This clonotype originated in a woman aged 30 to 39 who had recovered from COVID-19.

The chain's CDR3 is CASSLGALREGPLGNEQFF. CDR3 coding DNA: TGTGCCAGCAGCTTAGGGGCGCTGCGGGAGGGCCCCCTGGGGAATGAGCAGTTCTTC. The chain carries TRBV7-2 and TRBJ2-1, with TRBD2 matching 9 bases. The trim removed 1 base at V and 7 bases at J, leaving 17 bases unmatched. The CDR3 totals 19 residues. Germline values: CDR1 SGHTA, CDR2 FQGNSA.